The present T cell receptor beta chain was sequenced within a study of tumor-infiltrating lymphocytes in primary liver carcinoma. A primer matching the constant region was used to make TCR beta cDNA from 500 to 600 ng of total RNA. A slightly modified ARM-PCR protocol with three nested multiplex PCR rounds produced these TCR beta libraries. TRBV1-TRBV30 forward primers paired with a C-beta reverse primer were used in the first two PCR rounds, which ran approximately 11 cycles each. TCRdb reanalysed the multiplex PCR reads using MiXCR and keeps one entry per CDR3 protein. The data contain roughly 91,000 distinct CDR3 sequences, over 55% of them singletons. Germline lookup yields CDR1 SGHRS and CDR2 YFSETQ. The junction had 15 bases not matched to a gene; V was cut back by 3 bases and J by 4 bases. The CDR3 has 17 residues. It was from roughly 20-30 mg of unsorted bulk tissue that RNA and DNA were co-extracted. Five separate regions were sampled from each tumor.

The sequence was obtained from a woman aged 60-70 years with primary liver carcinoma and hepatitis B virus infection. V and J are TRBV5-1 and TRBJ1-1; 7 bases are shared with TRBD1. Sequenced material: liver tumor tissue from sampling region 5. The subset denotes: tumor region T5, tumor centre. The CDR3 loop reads CASSSRTGAFGFTEAFF. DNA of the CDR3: TGCGCCAGCAGCTCTAGAACAGGGGCTTTTGGGTTCACTGAAGCTTTCTTT.